This T cell receptor beta chain was identified in a study of shared clonotypes between healthy human individuals. Study details: There were three CD4 naive, three CD4 memory, two CD8 naive and one CD8 memory plates per donor.

The repertoire was sequenced with immunoSEQ multiplex PCR; TCRdb's copy has only in-frame clones and lacks some. This table has 1 million to 1.2 million clones, 77% appearing once. The CDR3 sequence is 15 residues long. V trimming: 3 bases; J trimming: 8 bases; junction bases outside the gene matches: 9. The germline gives CDR1 SGHAT, CDR2 FQDESV (reference sequence). The sequence was obtained from a man between 18 and 35 years old in good health. Some clones in this sample may be carry-over from other donors' samples. V usage is TRBV11-1 and J usage is TRBJ2-1; 8 bases are a match to TRBD2. Material for sequencing was memory CD4+ T cells from PBMCs. Described subset: CD45RA-negative fraction. In DNA form, the CDR3 reads TGTGCCAGCAGCTTTTACGGGAGGGCCGGGTATGAGCAGTTCTTC. Amino acid sequence: CASSFYGRAGYEQFF.